Below, 13 T cell receptor beta chains from the same sample are listed, as sequenced in a study of vaccination effects on CD4 cells after COVID-19. Assay: immunoSEQ multiplex PCR; the TCRdb copy retains only in-frame clones and omits some. The sample lists under 50,000 clones; 60% to 85% were seen once. Having been cultured for around ten days, the cells underwent CD4+ T cell isolation. No antigen has been assigned to these receptors. The sequences come from CD4+ T cells from PBMCs cultured without peptide, collected before COVID-19 vaccination. The receptors derive from a human donor who had a prior SARS-CoV-2 infection.

The V and J genes are TRBV5-4 and TRBJ2-2, with D uncertain. The germline CDR1 and CDR2 sequences are SGHNT and YYREEE (reference sequence). V dropped 0 bases and J dropped 0 bases, with 6 bases sitting between them. This CDR3 spans 15 amino acids. In DNA form, the CDR3 reads TGTGCCAGCAGCTTGGTCGGAGCGAACACCGGGGAGCTGTTTTTT. This translates into CASSLVGANTGELFF.

V usage is TRBV7-8 and J usage is TRBJ2-1; either TRBD1 or TRBD2 may fit D (5 bases each). Germline V gene data show CDR1 as SGHVS and CDR2 as FQNEAQ. The CDR3 sequence is 13 residues long. V was pared by 2 bases and J by 8 bases, with 10 bases between. DNA of the CDR3: TGTGCCAGCAGCTTACTAGCAGGGCATGAGCAGTTCTTC. Its protein product is CASSLLAGHEQFF. Full variable domain (rest looked up from reference TRBV7-8 and TRBJ2-1): GAGVSQSPRYKVAKRGQDVALRCDPISGHVSLFWYQQALGQGPEFLTYFQNEAQLDKSGLPSDRFFAERPEGSVSTLKIQRTQQEDSAVYLCASSLLAGHEQFFGPGTRLTVL.

The V gene is TRBV21-1, the J gene TRBJ2-7; the table names TRBD2, a call not compared with the DNA. TRBV21-1 is shown as a pseudogene. This CDR3 is 17 amino acids long. The CDR3 protein is CASSKNVPTGVQGEQYF. CDR3 sequence (DNA): TGTGCCAGCAGCAAAAATGTCCCCACGGGAGTCCAAGGTGAGCAGTACTTC.

The chain joins TRBV19 to TRBJ2-5; possible D gene TRBD2, 6 bases. CDR3 size: 15 residues. V lost 5 bases and J lost 5, with 18 bases in between. CDR1 is LNHDA and CDR2 is SQIVND in the germline V gene (reference sequence). CDR3 DNA sequence: TGTGCCAGTAGTCCTGGGACTGTAGTAGGTGAGACCCAGTACTTC. Protein sequence: CASSPGTVVGETQYF.

The genes are TRBV13 and TRBJ1-6, with 7 nucleotides matching TRBD1. Germline-derived CDR1 and CDR2 are PRHDT and FYEKMQ (reference sequence). This CDR3 has 16 amino acids. The V gene end was trimmed by 5 bases and the J gene end by 7 bases; junction bases not matched to a gene: 11. CDR3 coding DNA: TGTGCCAGCAGCCATAATTTTGTGACAGGGAATTCACCCCTCCACTTT. Its protein is CASSHNFVTGNSPLHF.

The rearrangement links TRBV2 to TRBJ1-2, with D hard to call. The CDR3 covers 12 residues. From germline, CDR1 is SNHLY and CDR2 FYNNEI. With 1 base removed from V and 6 bases from J, the gap between germline ends came to 6 bases. Written as DNA, the CDR3 is TGTGCCAGCAGTGAAGAGGTAGATGGCTACACCTTC. This sequence encodes CASSEEVDGYTF.

The V and J genes are TRBV18 and TRBJ1-1; D uncertain. Deletions cut 2 bases from V and 0 bases from J, with 7 bases between. CDR3 size: 14 residues. The germline V gene has CDR1 KGHSH and CDR2 LQKENI. The CDR3 DNA is TGTGCCAGCTCACCAGGGAATATGAACACTGAAGCTTTCTTT. Translation: CASSPGNMNTEAFF. Drawing the rest from reference TRBV18 and TRBJ1-1, the complete variable domain is NAGVMQNPRHLVRRRGQEARLRCSPMKGHSHVYWYRQLPEEGLKFMVYLQKENIIDESGMPKERFSAEFPKEGPSILRIQQVVRGDSAAYFCASSPGNMNTEAFFGQGTRLTVV.

The V gene is TRBV24-1, the J gene TRBJ2-3; 11 bases map to TRBD2. V lost 3 bases and J lost 5; bases outside the gene matches: 6. This CDR3 is 16 amino acids long. The V gene's germline CDR1 is KGHDR and CDR2 SFDVKD. The CDR3 bases are TGTGCCACCAGTGATCCGGGACTAGCGGAGGGAGATACGCAGTATTTT. Its protein is CATSDPGLAEGDTQYF.

The chain joins TRBV9 to TRBJ2-4, with 10 positions matching TRBD1. Unmatched junction bases numbered 4, after V lost 0 bases and J lost 1 base. This CDR3 has 17 residues. CDR1 is SGDLS and CDR2 is YYNGEE in the germline V gene. DNA for the CDR3: TGTGCCAGCAGCGTAGGCGTGGGACAGGGGGCCAAAAACATTCAGTACTTC. It specifies CASSVGVGQGAKNIQYF.

This clone was picked up a small number of times. The V call is TRBV6-5, the J call TRBJ2-1; 8 bases map to TRBD1. Germline values: CDR1 MNHEY, CDR2 SVGAGI. V lost 4 bases to trimming and J lost 8 bases; unmatched junction nucleotides: 1. The CDR3 totals 12 residues. This CDR3 is CASSWDRHEQFF. The CDR3, as DNA: TGTGCCAGCAGTTGGGACAGGCATGAGCAGTTCTTC.

This clone was seen a handful of times. The V gene is TRBV6-5, the J gene TRBJ1-1; perhaps TRBD1 as D (5 bases). The germline gives CDR1 MNHEY, CDR2 SVGAGI. V was shortened by 2 bases and J by 4 bases, with 8 bases between the two germline ends. The length of the CDR3 is 13 residues. CDR3 sequence (DNA): TGTGCCAGCAGTTACATTGGGGCCACTGAAGCTTTCTTT. Amino acid sequence: CASSYIGATEAFF.

This rearrangement joins TRBV18 to TRBJ2-7; 7 bases map to TRBD1. With 4 bases clipped from V and 7 bases from J, the junction kept 4 bases outside the gene matches. CDR1 is KGHSH and CDR2 is LQKENI in the germline V gene. The CDR3 contains 12 residues. CDR3 sequence (DNA): TGTGCCAGCTCACAAGGGACAGAAGAGCAGTACTTC. Its translation: CASSQGTEEQYF.

This rearrangement joins TRBV19 to TRBJ2-3; D gene uncertain. The V gene's germline CDR1 is LNHDA and CDR2 SQIVND (reference sequence). The CDR3 is made up of 15 amino acids. The V and J ends lost 5 bases and 0 bases respectively, with 12 bases between them. In DNA, the CDR3 is TGTGCCAGTAGTCCTCGCTACCTAAGCACAGATACGCAGTATTTT. As protein: CASSPRYLSTDTQYF.